Below are 26 T cell receptor beta chains sequenced from a single sample in a study of vaccination and CD4 T cells after COVID-19. The Oncomine TCR Beta short-read assay generated sequence data from the DNA of cultured CD4+ T cells. MiXCR, run by TCRdb on the PCR reads, gives a single entry per CDR3 protein. Here the sample spans fewer than 15,000 distinct CDR3 sequences, 50% being singletons. Which antigens these TCRs recognize remains unknown. The treatment: roughly ten-day PBMC culture with coronavirus spike peptide pools or control peptides (ViraFEST assay). The sequencing here drew on cultured CD4+ T cells from blood, taken after SARS-CoV-2 vaccination. The receptor set was obtained from a human donor with COVID-19.

For this clonotype: A junction boundary mismatches the germline segment, possibly from a read error. The CDR3 loop reads CAGRAPGQETQYF. CDR3 DNA sequence: TGTGCCGGCAGAGCTCCAGGGCAGGAGACCCAGTACTTC. The V call is TRBV6-1, the J call TRBJ2-5; weak D call: TRBD1 (5 bases). The CDR3 covers 13 residues. CDR1 is MNHNS and CDR2 is SASEGT in the germline V gene.

This clonotype was seen more than once but under ten times. The chain uses TRBV6-1 and TRBJ2-2, with D unclear. The germline CDR1 and CDR2 sequences are MNHNS and SASEGT. Deletions cut 4 bases from V and 0 bases from J, with 6 bases between. The CDR3 length is 14 residues. The DNA of the CDR3 is TGTGCCAGCAGTGTACAGCCGAACACCGGGGAGCTGTTTTTT. As protein: CASSVQPNTGELFF.

With regard to this clonotype: Germline is not matched at one junction end, which may reflect a read error. This sequence joins TRBV12-3 or TRBV12-4 and TRBJ1-1, with D maybe TRBD1 (6 bases). The CDR3 loop spans 15 amino acids. The CDR3 region is CASSGTLSMNTEAFF. CDR3 bases: TGTGCCAGCAGTGGGACACTTAGCATGAATACTGAAGCTTTCTTT.

The chain links TRBV6-1 to TRBJ1-5; tentative D call: TRBD1 (5 bases). Germline V gene lookup returns CDR1 MNHNS and CDR2 SASEGT. CDR3 length equals 15 residues. Deletions cut 1 base from V and 4 bases from J, with 11 bases between. The CDR3 loop is CASSEGDRRNQPQHF. CDR3 DNA: TGTGCCAGCAGTGAAGGGGACCGGCGGAATCAGCCCCAGCATTTT.

This clonotype was counted between two and nine times. The chain has TRBV11-2 and TRBJ1-2; D unresolved. In germline, CDR1 is SGHAT, CDR2 FQNNGV. The CDR3 has 14 amino acids. V gave up 1 base and J gave up 4 bases, with 10 bases separating them. The CDR3 region is CASSLVRELYGYTF. CDR3 sequence (DNA): TGTGCCAGCAGCTTAGTTCGGGAACTCTATGGCTACACCTTC.

The V and J genes are TRBV18 and TRBJ2-3, with TRBD1 matching over 7 bases. The V gene's germline CDR1 is KGHSH and CDR2 LQKENI. The CDR3 is 15 residues long. Trimming at V came to 3 bases and at J to 1 base, leaving 4 bases not matched to a gene. CDR3 coding DNA: TGTGCCAGCTCACCCAACAGGGGCGGCACAGATACGCAGTATTTT. It specifies CASSPNRGGTDTQYF.

The J gene is TRBJ1-5, the V gene TRBV2, with a possible D match to TRBD1 (6 bases). Trimming removed 8 bases at V and 2 bases at J, with 13 bases between. Looked up from germline, CDR1 is SNHLY and CDR2 is FYNNEI. This CDR3 contains 14 residues. The CDR3 nucleotides are TGTGCCAGCCGGGACAAACAGGGCAATCAGCCCCAGCATTTT. Translated, it gives CASRDKQGNQPQHF.

The J gene is TRBJ1-6, the V gene TRBV25-1; 11 bases are shared with TRBD1. The CDR3 spans 15 residues. The J segment lost 10 bases and the V segment lost 5 bases, leaving 7 bases of the junction unmatched. CDR1 and CDR2 from the germline V gene are MGHDK and SYGVNS. Here the CDR3 reads CASSLGTGGSSPLHF. The CDR3 nucleotides are TGTGCCAGCAGTTTGGGGACAGGGGGTAGCTCACCCCTCCACTTT.

This clonotype occurred once. J is TRBJ1-1 and V is TRBV10-2; 8 bases agree with TRBD1. CDR3 size: 17 residues. V shed 3 bases, J shed 2 bases, and the junction held 11 bases outside the gene matches. CDR1 is WSHSY, CDR2 SAAADI, per germline. CDR3 residues: CASSESRPGTGNTEAFF. The CDR3 DNA follows: TGCGCCAGCAGTGAATCCAGACCCGGGACAGGAAACACTGAAGCTTTCTTT.

Remarks on this clonotype: One junction end disagrees with the germline gene, perhaps due to a read error. The rearrangement links TRBV30 to TRBJ1-2; no clear D gene. The CDR3 spans 12 residues. Germline V CDR1 and CDR2: GTSNPN, SVGIG (reference sequence). The CDR3 region has the DNA TGTGCCTGGAGTGCCGGGCCGCTCTCAACATTATTC. Protein product: CAWSAGPLSTLF.

The J gene is TRBJ2-7, the V gene TRBV24-1; tentative D call: TRBD1 (6 bases). This CDR3 is 16 amino acids long. Germline CDR1 KGHDR, CDR2 SFDVKD. The V end was cut by 4 bases, the J end by 6 bases, with 21 bases between. DNA of the CDR3: TGTGCCACCAGTGACCAAAAACAGGGATTAACAGGCGAGCAGTACTTC. It specifies CATSDQKQGLTGEQYF.

This clonotype was picked up a small number of times. The V gene is TRBV24-1, the J gene TRBJ2-1; perhaps TRBD2 as D (5 bases). Germline assignment: CDR1 KGHDR and CDR2 SFDVKD. The CDR3 spans 15 residues. V lost 0 bases to trimming and J lost 10 bases, with 15 bases between them. CDR3 nucleotide sequence: TGTGCCACCAGTGATTTGCAGGCTAGCTCGCCCGAGCAGTTCTTC. Its protein product is CATSDLQASSPEQFF.

The V call is TRBV6-1, the J call TRBJ2-7, with D uncertain. V lost 8 bases, J lost 2 bases, and 19 bases lay in between. This CDR3 comprises 15 residues. CDR1 and CDR2 from the germline V gene are MNHNS and SASEGT. The CDR3 here is CASYALSDGTYEQYF. CDR3 DNA sequence: TGTGCCAGCTACGCCTTGTCGGACGGAACCTACGAGCAGTACTTC.

This clonotype has just one count. The chain combines TRBV11-2 with TRBJ2-5; 7 nucleotides match TRBD2. The V and J ends lost 5 bases and 5 bases, in that order; junction bases with no gene match: 5. Germline assignment: CDR1 SGHAT and CDR2 FQNNGV. The CDR3 extends over 13 amino acids. Written as DNA, the CDR3 is TGTGCCAGCAGCCGGGGGAGGGTGGAGACCCAGTACTTC. Translation gives CASSRGRVETQYF.

The V and J genes are TRBV5-4 and TRBJ1-2, with D perhaps TRBD1 (5 bases). The germline gives CDR1 SGHNT, CDR2 YYREEE (reference sequence). CDR3 length: 14 amino acids. V was pared by 2 bases and J by 3 bases, with 11 bases between. The DNA for the CDR3 is TGTGCCAGCAGCTTACCGGGGGGAGACTATGGCTACACCTTC. It translates to CASSLPGGDYGYTF.

CDR3 region: CASSPPRAATDTQYF. CDR3 nucleotides: TGTGCCAGCAGCCCCCCTCGGGCTGCCACAGATACGCAGTATTTT. This chain links TRBV7-9 with TRBJ2-3; D is undetermined. Germline V gene lookup returns CDR1 SEHNR and CDR2 FQNEAQ (reference sequence). CDR3 length: 15 residues. The germline V and J ends were trimmed by 5 bases and 2 bases, with 14 bases remaining between them. Combining the CDR3 with reference TRBV7-9 and TRBJ2-3 gives the whole variable domain DTGVSQNPRHKITKRGQNVTFRCDPISEHNRLYWYRQTLGQGPEFLTYFQNEAQLEKSRLLSDRFSAERPKGSFSTLEIQRTEQGDSAMYLCASSPPRAATDTQYFGPGTRLTVL.

CDR3 in amino acids: CASSIVLLSTDTQYF. The CDR3 nucleotides read TGTGCCAGTAGTATAGTGTTACTTTCCACAGATACGCAGTATTTT. The chain carries TRBV19 and TRBJ2-3; no firm D call. Germline lookup yields CDR1 LNHDA and CDR2 SQIVND (reference sequence). The CDR3 is made up of 15 amino acids. V was cut by 1 base and J by 2 bases, with 10 bases left in between. The whole variable domain, remainder taken from reference TRBV19 and TRBJ2-3, is DGGITQSPKYLFRKEGQNVTLSCEQNLNHDAMYWYRQDPGQGLRLIYYSQIVNDFQKGDIAEGYSVSREKKESFPLTVTSAQKNPTAFYLCASSIVLLSTDTQYFGPGTRLTVL.

The chain is built from TRBV7-9 and TRBJ2-7; D gene unclear. Germline lookup yields CDR1 SEHNR and CDR2 FQNEAQ (reference sequence). V shed 5 bases and J shed 4 bases, with 15 bases lying between them. The CDR3 consists of 14 residues. CDR3 DNA sequence: TGTGCCAGCAGCCCGGGCGGCCTGGGGTACGAGCAGTACTTC. Translated, it gives CASSPGGLGYEQYF.

This clonotype came up a few times. The CDR3 DNA reads as TGTGCCAGCAGCTTAGGGGCCGGGGGGTTCACAGATACGCAGTATTTT. It encodes CASSLGAGGFTDTQYF. The V and J genes are TRBV7-6 and TRBJ2-3; TRBD2 matches 7 bases. Germline CDR1 reads SGHVS; CDR2 reads FNYEAQ. The J segment lost 2 bases and the V segment lost 1 base, leaving 6 bases of the junction unmatched. This CDR3 comprises 16 residues. The whole variable domain, remainder taken from reference TRBV7-6 and TRBJ2-3, is GAGVSQSPRYKVTKRGQDVALRCDPISGHVSLYWYRQALGQGPEFLTYFNYEAQQDKSGLPNDRFSAERPEGSISTLTIQRTEQRDSAMYRCASSLGAGGFTDTQYFGPGTRLTVL.

The chain is built from TRBV20-1 and TRBJ2-3; a possible D gene is TRBD1 (5 bases). The CDR3 has 16 residues. V was shortened by 1 base and J by 0 bases, with 14 bases between the two germline ends. Germline assignment: CDR1 DFQATT and CDR2 SNEGSKA (reference sequence). The CDR3, as DNA: TGCAGTGCTAGAGTAGGGGCGTCCACTAGCACAGATACGCAGTATTTT. Amino acid sequence: CSARVGASTSTDTQYF.

A few counts support this clonotype. The chain is built from TRBV6-1 and TRBJ2-5, with D tentatively TRBD1 (7 bases). The germline gives CDR1 MNHNS, CDR2 SASEGT. The germline V and J ends were trimmed by 5 bases and 6 bases, with 16 bases remaining between them. This CDR3 has 14 residues. CDR3 nucleotide sequence: TGTGCCAGCAGTCTTCAGGGGGAGGAGAAGACCCAGTACTTC. Encoded protein: CASSLQGEEKTQYF.

The V and J genes are TRBV2 and TRBJ1-3; tentative D call: TRBD1 (5 bases). The CDR3 consists of 15 residues. The germline gives CDR1 SNHLY, CDR2 FYNNEI. The V and J ends lost 10 bases and 0 bases respectively, with 16 bases between them. CDR3 in DNA: TGTGCCACCGGGGGAAGGGCCCTCTCTGGAAACACCATATATTTT. Translation gives CATGGRALSGNTIYF. The full variable domain, in which reference TRBV2 and TRBJ1-3 provide the parts outside the CDR3, is EPEVTQTPSHQVTQMGQEVILRCVPISNHLYFYWYRQILGQKVEFLVSFYNNEISEKSEIFDDQFSVERPDGSNFTLKIRSTKLEDSAMYFCATGGRALSGNTIYFGEGSWLTVV.

V usage is TRBV29-1 and J usage is TRBJ2-7, with unresolved D. The CDR3 runs 11 residues. V was clipped by 7 bases and J by 4 bases, with 11 bases between them. The V gene's germline CDR1 is SQVTM and CDR2 ANQGSEA. CDR3 DNA: TGCAGCGCCGCCCTGGGGTACGAGCAGTACTTC. The encoded protein is CSAALGYEQYF.

The genes are TRBV28 and TRBJ2-7; D remains unclear. V was clipped by 6 bases and J by 3 bases, with 18 bases between them. CDR1 MDHEN and CDR2 SYDVKM come from the germline V gene. The length of the CDR3 is 15 residues. The DNA of the CDR3 is TGTGCCAGCAGGCAAACGGATCAGAAACTCTACGAGCAGTACTTC. Amino acids: CASRQTDQKLYEQYF.

Only a few counts were recorded for this clonotype. V usage is TRBV27 and J usage is TRBJ1-4, with D possibly matching TRBD1 (6 bases). Germline V gene lookup returns CDR1 MNHEY and CDR2 SMNVEV (reference sequence). This CDR3 is built from 13 residues. With 5 bases removed from V and 6 bases from J, the gap between germline ends came to 10 bases. CDR3 region: CASSTGADEKLFF. CDR3 sequence (DNA): TGTGCCAGCAGTACGGGGGCTGATGAAAAACTGTTTTTT.

This clonotype has just one count. The chain joins TRBV11-2 to TRBJ1-5; D possibly corresponds to TRBD1 (5 bases). Germline-derived CDR1 and CDR2 are SGHAT and FQNNGV. The CDR3 contains 15 residues. Trimming shortened V by 0 bases and J by 7 bases, and 13 bases separated the two germline ends. CDR3 loop: CASSLDGGEGQPQHF. In DNA form, the CDR3 reads TGTGCCAGCAGCTTAGATGGAGGCGAGGGGCAGCCCCAGCATTTT.